Described below is a single TCR beta chain sequence and its context. Via MiXCR, TCRdb re-called the 5' RACE reads, giving one row per CDR3 protein. The sample carries hundreds of thousands of distinct CDR3 sequences, around 8% recorded once. These data come from a study of T-cell memory formation after mild COVID-19. Trimming stripped 2 bases from V and 4 bases from J, with 11 bases between. CDR3 size: 14 residues. The germline V gene encodes CDR1 MNHEY and CDR2 SVGEGT. The chain carries TRBV6-2 or TRBV6-3 and TRBJ1-1; D unclear. This TCR was sampled from a man in his late teens or twenties who had mild COVID-19 (a few samples of this study predate the infection). Cell type and time point are not known. Material: PBMCs or a T cell subset sorted from them (not recorded which). CDR3 coding DNA: TGTGCCAGCAGTTACCCGCCCCGAGGCACTGAAGCTTTCTTT. This gives the protein CASSYPPRGTEAFF.